These 2 T cell receptor beta chains originate from one sample sequenced in a study of beta chain features in type 1 diabetes. Reverse transcription of all isolated RNA meant that expressed TCRB transcripts were sequenced. The data were produced by immunoSEQ multiplex PCR, yet TCRdb's version contains in-frame clones alone and is incomplete. Of about 900,000 clones in the sample, 17% were seen once. Sequenced material: naive CD4+ T cells from blood. The receptor source for this set is a woman aged 18-30 years in good health.

The chain employs TRBV9 and TRBJ1-2, with D unresolved. This CDR3 spans 15 amino acids. The V gene's germline CDR1 is SGDLS and CDR2 YYNGEE. V lost 0 bases to trimming and J lost 2 bases, with 11 bases between them. CDR3 in amino acids: CASSVEAGGNYGYTF. CDR3 nucleotides: TGTGCCAGCAGCGTAGAAGCAGGAGGGAACTATGGCTACACCTTC.

This clone was seen a few times. The chain couples TRBV13 to TRBJ1-5, with D unresolved. This CDR3 is built from 14 residues. The ends were cut back, 2 bases at V and 4 bases at J, with 9 bases in the middle. Germline loops: CDR1 PRHDT, CDR2 FYEKMQ (reference sequence). CDR3: CASSLRRSNQPQHF. The CDR3 coding sequence is TGTGCCAGCAGCTTAAGGCGGTCAAATCAGCCCCAGCATTTT.